The text below deals with one T cell receptor (beta chain). The antigen remains unidentified. The source of the sample is a study of cytomegalovirus exposure and HLA in healthy donors. Findings of the study overall: A later analysis showed HLA-associated TCR beta chains outstripping equally common others in clonal expansion. The CMV antigen specificity of three CMV-associated chains was confirmed through in vitro analysis.

60 Vbeta and 13 Jbeta primers were used in PCR. Original handling: There were 80 million or so unique TCR beta chains by a later count, and some 10 million of them were shared. TCRdb's copy holds only in-frame clones and misses some; the assay was immunoSEQ multiplex PCR. V and J calls and clone size follow that table, whereas D and trimming were derived from the DNA. Of 140,000 to 150,000 clones listed, about two thirds are singletons. The sequence was obtained from a woman under 30 in good health and CMV-seronegative. Material for sequencing was PBMCs.

CDR3 residues: CASSYDGGHYGYTF. The CDR3 nucleotides are TGTGCCAGCTCGTACGACGGCGGACATTATGGCTACACCTTC. The chain is built from TRBV18 and TRBJ1-2; tentative D call: TRBD1 (5 bases). V lost 6 bases to trimming and J lost 5 bases, with 16 bases between them. This CDR3 has 14 residues. Germline lookup yields CDR1 KGHSH and CDR2 LQKENI.